These 30 T cell receptor beta chains were sequenced from one sample in a study of blood T cell repertoires in COVID-19. Repertoires were generated with immunoSEQ multiplex PCR, while TCRdb's copy carries only in-frame clones and drops some. The data contain more than 200,000 clones, 80% to 90% of them singletons. The sample taken for sequencing was peripheral blood. The source is an elderly woman with acute or convalescent COVID-19.

This clone was seen only once. This chain links TRBV5-4 with TRBJ2-1; 9 bases align to TRBD2. The CDR3 runs to 16 residues. The germline V gene has CDR1 SGHNT and CDR2 YYREEE (reference sequence). After removal of 2 bases from V and 4 bases from J, the junction contained 7 bases not matched to a gene. The CDR3 is CASSLGSGRTYNEQFF. CDR3 in DNA: TGTGCCAGCAGCTTAGGGAGCGGGAGGACATACAATGAGCAGTTCTTC.

The J gene is TRBJ2-5, the V gene TRBV6-5; D is undetermined. Per germline, CDR1 MNHEY and CDR2 SVGAGI. The CDR3 extends over 13 amino acids. V lost 2 bases, J lost 0 bases, and 4 bases lay in between. The CDR3 loop is CASSYAYQETQYF. CDR3 DNA sequence: TGTGCCAGCAGTTACGCGTACCAAGAGACCCAGTACTTC.

About this clone itself: Germline is not matched at one junction end, which may reflect a read error. J is TRBJ2-2 and V is TRBV7-7, with D tentatively TRBD2 (5 bases). This CDR3 has 16 amino acids. Germline-derived CDR1 and CDR2 are SSHAT and FNYEAQ (reference sequence). The CDR3 region has the DNA TGTGCTAGCAGCCCAACGGACGGCCGGGGTACCGGGGAGCTGTTTTTT. Translated: CASSPTDGRGTGELFF.

V usage is TRBV28 and J usage is TRBJ2-2; 15 bases agree with TRBD2. In germline, CDR1 is MDHEN, CDR2 SYDVKM. The CDR3 is made up of 16 amino acids. In DNA, the CDR3 is TGTGCTGGAGGGGGACTAGCGGGAGGGAACACCGGGGAGCTGTTTTTT. Its protein product is CAGGGLAGGNTGELFF.

The gene calls are TRBV5-5 and TRBJ1-6; 7 bases map to TRBD1. The CDR3 covers 15 residues. The trim removed 3 bases at V and 6 bases at J, leaving 6 bases unmatched. Germline V lookup: CDR1 SGHKS, CDR2 YYEKEE (reference sequence). DNA of the CDR3: TGTGCCAGCAGCTGGACGACAGGGTCTAATTCACCCCTCCACTTT. Amino acid sequence: CASSWTTGSNSPLHF. Full variable domain (remainder filled in from reference TRBV5-5 and TRBJ1-6): DAGVTQSPTHLIKTRGQQVTLRCSPISGHKSVSWYQQVLGQGPQFIFQYYEKEERGRGNFPDRFSARQFPNYSSELNVNALLLGDSALYLCASSWTTGSNSPLHFGNGTRLTVT.

The genes are TRBV30 and TRBJ2-5, with 9 nucleotides matching TRBD1. This CDR3 contains 13 residues. The germline gives CDR1 GTSNPN, CDR2 SVGIG (reference sequence). Trimming cost V 2 bases and J 4 bases; bases outside gene matches: 2. CDR3 sequence (DNA): TGTGCCTGGAGTTTGACAGGGGGAGAGACCCAGTACTTC. Translation gives CAWSLTGGETQYF.

The rearrangement links TRBV10-3 to TRBJ2-5; D gene unclear. The V and J ends lost 4 bases and 5 bases respectively, with 11 bases between them. Germline CDR1 ENHRY, CDR2 SYGVKD. This CDR3 is 13 amino acids long. CDR3 nucleotides: TGTGCCATCAGTGCTGGGCTGTCGGAGACCCAGTACTTC. It is translated as CAISAGLSETQYF.

The V call is TRBV18, the J call TRBJ2-5; D is possibly TRBD1 (5 bases). Germline loops: CDR1 KGHSH, CDR2 LQKENI. V lost 6 bases and J 4 bases, leaving 12 bases between the germline ends. The CDR3 extends over 13 amino acids. CDR3 protein: CASSPQGVETQYF. CDR3 nucleotide sequence: TGTGCCAGCTCGCCTCAGGGTGTAGAGACCCAGTACTTC.

The V call is TRBV21-1, the J call TRBJ1-4. TRBV21-1 constitutes a pseudogene. This CDR3 is 13 amino acids long. The CDR3: CASSTPTNEKLFF. The CDR3 DNA reads as TGTGCCAGCAGTACTCCCACTAATGAAAAACTGTTTTTT.

This chain connects TRBV19 to TRBJ2-2; TRBD2 aligns across 8 bases. Germline V gene lookup returns CDR1 LNHDA and CDR2 SQIVND (reference sequence). V lost 5 bases, J lost 2 bases, and 4 bases stayed unmatched. This CDR3 region has 15 residues. DNA of the CDR3: TGTGCCAGTAGTCCGGGGGGGTATAACACCGGGGAGCTGTTTTTT. As protein: CASSPGGYNTGELFF.

The V and J genes are TRBV7-3 and TRBJ2-7, with a possible D match to TRBD1 (5 bases). V shed 2 bases and J shed 3 bases, with 8 bases lying between them. This CDR3 region has 13 residues. CDR1 and CDR2 (germline): SGHTA, FQGTGA. CDR3 region: CASSLGRDYEQYF. The CDR3 DNA reads as TGTGCCAGCAGCTTAGGCAGGGACTACGAGCAGTACTTC.

The V gene is TRBV28, the J gene TRBJ1-2; D perhaps matches TRBD1 (6 bases). V shed 6 bases and J shed 6 bases, with 26 bases lying between them. CDR1 MDHEN and CDR2 SYDVKM come from the germline V gene. The CDR3 runs 17 residues. This CDR3 is CASRTGTPSYGANGYTF. In nucleotides, the CDR3 is TGTGCCAGCAGGACCGGGACACCAAGCTATGGGGCTAATGGCTACACCTTC.

This clone was recorded once. CDR3 residues: CASSLAGVNTIYF. For the CDR3, the DNA is TGTGCCAGCAGCTTGGCCGGGGTGAACACCATATATTTT. The chain is built from TRBV5-6 and TRBJ1-3; the D is unclear. Germline V gene lookup returns CDR1 SGHDT and CDR2 YYEEEE. Trimming left V 0 bases short and J 7 bases short, with 8 bases between. CDR3 size: 13 residues.

There are a few counts of this clone. This sequence joins TRBV19 and TRBJ1-6; TRBD1 aligns across 8 bases. The germline V gene has CDR1 LNHDA and CDR2 SQIVND (reference sequence). The CDR3 length is 15 residues. With V trimmed by 2 bases and J by 7 bases, 4 bases remained unmatched. The CDR3 region is CASSIRGQENSPLHF. In nucleotides, the CDR3 is TGTGCCAGTAGTATACGGGGACAGGAGAATTCACCCCTCCACTTT.

The chain carries TRBV11-2 and TRBJ1-2; 9 bases align to TRBD1. Germline V gene data show CDR1 as SGHAT and CDR2 as FQNNGV. V lost 3 bases and J lost 5; bases outside the gene matches: 10. This CDR3 contains 16 residues. CDR3 bases: TGTGCCAGCAGCTTGCGGGGACAGGGATCGTGGTATGGCTACACCTTC. This encodes CASSLRGQGSWYGYTF.

This chain links TRBV11-1 with TRBJ1-1; 8 nucleotides line up with TRBD1. Germline CDR1 and CDR2: SGHAT and FQDESV (reference sequence). V was clipped by 4 bases and J by 11 bases; unmatched bases: 6. The CDR3 sequence is 12 residues long. The CDR3 spells CASSSQTGVAFF. In nucleotides, the CDR3 is TGTGCCAGCAGCTCCCAGACAGGGGTTGCTTTCTTT.

This clone came up a few times. Written as DNA, the CDR3 is TGTGCCAGCAGCTTAGTGGAGGGTACGCAGTATTTT. Its protein is CASSLVEGTQYF. V usage is TRBV11-2 and J usage is TRBJ2-3; weak D call: TRBD2 (6 bases). This CDR3 is 12 amino acids long. Germline assignment: CDR1 SGHAT and CDR2 FQNNGV. The germline V and J ends were trimmed by 1 base and 8 bases, with 7 bases remaining between them.

This clone has a single count. The rearrangement joins TRBV7-9 to TRBJ1-1; TRBD1 matches 7 bases. The junction had 7 bases not matched to a gene; V was cut back by 5 bases and J by 4 bases. Germline CDR1 and CDR2: SEHNR and FQNEAQ (reference sequence). This CDR3 comprises 14 residues. The chain's CDR3 is CASSTRGLGTEAFF. The CDR3 region has the DNA TGTGCCAGCAGCACAAGGGGGCTGGGCACTGAAGCTTTCTTT.

The V gene is TRBV4-1, the J gene TRBJ2-2; 14 nucleotides align to TRBD2. V shed 4 bases, J shed 6 bases, and the junction held 10 bases outside the gene matches. The CDR3 spans 18 residues. From germline, CDR1 is MGHRA and CDR2 YSYEKL. CDR3 sequence reads: CASSPPGLAGGPPGELFF. The CDR3 nucleotides are TGCGCCAGCAGCCCTCCAGGACTAGCGGGAGGCCCGCCCGGGGAGCTGTTTTTT.

The CDR3 DNA reads TGTGCCAGCAGCTCCGGACAGGGAGGAGACACAGATACGCAGTATTTT. Translating it yields CASSSGQGGDTDTQYF. This chain connects TRBV7-9 to TRBJ2-3; the match to TRBD1 covers 8 bases. The CDR3 extends over 16 amino acids. Germline-derived CDR1 and CDR2 are SEHNR and FQNEAQ (reference sequence). The V and J ends lost 4 bases and 2 bases, in that order; junction bases with no gene match: 8.

This clone was seen a few times. The chain uses TRBV5-1 and TRBJ2-7; tentatively, D is TRBD1 (5 bases). CDR3 length: 15 amino acids. V was clipped by 0 bases and J by 0 bases, with 10 bases between them. Per the germline V gene, CDR1 is SGHRS and CDR2 is YFSETQ. The CDR3 DNA reads TGCGCCAGCAGCTTGGAGGCAGGGCACTCCTACGAGCAGTACTTC. This encodes CASSLEAGHSYEQYF.

The table lists this clone with a count of one. The genes are TRBV4-3 and TRBJ2-3; the match to TRBD2 covers 10 bases. This CDR3 region has 16 residues. Germline-derived CDR1 and CDR2 are LGHNA and YSLEER. V shed 1 base and J 2 bases; nucleotides not matched to a gene: 3. The CDR3 spells CASSQGLAGATDTQYF. CDR3 DNA sequence: TGCGCCAGCAGCCAAGGGCTAGCGGGGGCCACAGATACGCAGTATTTT.

The chain has TRBV5-8 and TRBJ1-5; the D gene is possibly TRBD1 (5 bases). Between the trimmed V and J ends, which lost 0 bases and 6 bases, there was a span of 7 bases. Germline V gene data show CDR1 as SGHTS and CDR2 as YDEGEE. There are 13 residues in the CDR3. The CDR3 sequence: CASSLGRGQPQHF. The CDR3 nucleotides read TGTGCCAGCAGCTTGGGGAGGGGTCAGCCCCAGCATTTT.

The sample holds one count of this clone. The genes are TRBV5-6 and TRBJ1-2; no definite D call. The V and J ends lost 1 base and 7 bases respectively, with 5 bases between them. This CDR3 has 11 residues. CDR1 is SGHDT, CDR2 YYEEEE, per germline. The CDR3 DNA is TGTGCCAGCAGCTTGAACAGTGGCTACACCTTC. This gives the protein CASSLNSGYTF.

The rearrangement links TRBV18 to TRBJ1-5, with 8 bases lining up with TRBD1. Germline V CDR1 and CDR2: KGHSH, LQKENI. The CDR3 has 16 residues. V shed 6 bases, J shed 3 bases, and the junction held 10 bases outside the gene matches. In DNA, the CDR3 is TGTGCCAGCTCCCCGGGGACAGGAAATATCAATCAGCCCCAGCATTTT. It yields the protein CASSPGTGNINQPQHF.

This chain joins TRBV30 and TRBJ1-1; D is ambiguous. CDR3 length: 15 amino acids. CDR1 is GTSNPN and CDR2 is SVGIG in the germline V gene (reference sequence). Between the trimmed V and J ends, which lost 0 bases and 2 bases, there was a span of 13 bases. The CDR3 DNA follows: TGTGCCTGGAGTGTAAAGTCCGGAGCTAACACTGAAGCTTTCTTT. Translated: CAWSVKSGANTEAFF. Full variable domain (outside the CDR3, taken from reference TRBV30 and TRBJ1-1): SQTIHQWPATLVQPVGSPLSLECTVEGTSNPNLYWYRQAAGRGLQLLFYSVGIGQISSEVPQNLSASRPQDRQFILSSKKLLLSDSGFYLCAWSVKSGANTEAFFGQGTRLTVV.

There are a few counts of this clone. CDR3 amino acids: CASSQEVLAGGRLGNEQFF. For the CDR3, the DNA is TGTGCCAGCAGCCAAGAGGTTCTAGCGGGGGGCCGTTTAGGCAATGAGCAGTTCTTC. The chain uses TRBV4-2 and TRBJ2-1, with TRBD2 matching over 11 bases. The CDR3 has 19 residues. Germline assignment: CDR1 LGHNA and CDR2 YNFKEQ. V shed 0 bases, J shed 6 bases, and the junction held 13 bases outside the gene matches.

The V call is TRBV6-2 or TRBV6-3, the J call TRBJ1-5, with 8 bases matching TRBD1. The CDR3 runs to 14 residues. The J segment lost 4 bases and the V segment lost 6 bases, leaving 5 bases of the junction unmatched. CDR1 MNHEY and CDR2 SVGEGT come from the germline V gene. DNA of the CDR3: TGTGCCAGCAGCCGCGACAGGGGTAATCAGCCCCAGCATTTT. This gives the protein CASSRDRGNQPQHF.

The chain carries TRBV15 and TRBJ1-6, with D possibly TRBD1 on 6 matching bases. The CDR3 consists of 15 residues. Germline V gives CDR1 LNHNV, CDR2 YYDKDF (reference sequence). The ends were cut back, 3 bases at V and 9 bases at J, with 15 bases in the middle. The chain's CDR3 is CATSRDSSKSSPLHF. The CDR3 nucleotides read TGTGCCACCAGCAGGGACAGTTCAAAAAGTTCACCCCTCCACTTT.

The gene calls are TRBV5-4 and TRBJ2-5, with D possibly TRBD2 on 6 matching bases. Trimming cost V 3 bases and J 5 bases, with 17 bases left between them. Germline V lookup: CDR1 SGHNT, CDR2 YYREEE (reference sequence). The CDR3 totals 15 residues. The CDR3: CASSSVSGLPETQYF. CDR3 in DNA: TGTGCCAGCAGCTCGGTTTCGGGACTGCCGGAGACCCAGTACTTC. The complete variable domain, with remaining parts taken from reference TRBV5-4 and TRBJ2-5, reads ETGVTQSPTHLIKTRGQQVTLRCSSQSGHNTVSWYQQALGQGPQFIFQYYREEENGRGNFPPRFSGLQFPNYSSELNVNALELDDSALYLCASSSVSGLPETQYFGPGTRLLVL.